A selection of T cell receptor beta chains follows, all from one sample in a study of early T cells in non-severe SARS-CoV-2 infection. Using its own MiXCR run on the 5' RACE reads, TCRdb lists one record per CDR3 protein. The data contain tens of thousands of distinct CDR3 sequences, roughly an eighth of them singletons. The material sequenced was whole blood. The receptors shown here come from an adult who was a healthcare worker with PCR-confirmed SARS-CoV-2 infection or an uninfected control (not recorded which). Both conserved end residues are part of each CDR3. A D gene is named only where the DNA matches it firmly. Clone size, where shown, is once, few, many, or a class for clones that have expanded.

V gene	J gene	D gene	clone size	CDR3 DNA	CDR3 protein
TRBV7-8	TRBJ1-1	.	once	TGTGCCAGCAGCTTAGCTGTTGGGAACACTGAAGCTTTCTTT	CASSLAVGNTEAFF
TRBV12-3/TRBV12-4	TRBJ2-2	.	many	TGTGCCAGCACCTTCCCCCCCGGGACTGCGAACACCGGGGAGCTGTTTTTT	CASTFPPGTANTGELFF
TRBV5-1	TRBJ2-7	.	.	TGCGCCAGCAGCCCTCGGGCCACTCCGACAGAGCAGTACTTC	CASSPRATPTEQYF
TRBV7-2	TRBJ1-2	TRBD1	.	TGTGCCAGCAGCTCTTGGACAGGGTCAGGCTATGGCTACACCTTC	CASSSWTGSGYGYTF
TRBV6-1	TRBJ2-3	TRBD1	many	TGTGCCAGCAGTGAAGACAGGGGGAGCACAGATACGCAGTATTTT	CASSEDRGSTDTQYF
TRBV29-1	TRBJ2-7	.	.	TGCAGCGTTGAATCGGTTCCGGGGCAAGTCTACGAGCAGTACTTC	CSVESVPGQVYEQYF
TRBV29-1	TRBJ1-1	TRBD1	few	TGCAGCGGGAGGGACAGGTACACTGAAGCTTTCTTT	CSGRDRYTEAFF
TRBV7-9	TRBJ1-6	.	many	TGTGCCAGCAGCTTAGCGCCGGGTTCACCCCTCCACTTT	CASSLAPGSPLHF
TRBV5-1	TRBJ2-3	.	.	TGCGCCAGCAGCGGCGGGGAGAGCACAGATACGCAGTATTTT	CASSGGESTDTQYF
TRBV6-4	TRBJ2-3	TRBD2	many	TGTGCCAGCAGTGACTCGCTAGCGGGGGGGCCGGATACGCAGTATTTT	CASSDSLAGGPDTQYF
TRBV4-1	TRBJ1-3	.	.	TGCGCCAGCAGCCCCCCAGGGTCTCCTGCTAGCACCATATATTTT	CASSPPGSPASTIYF
TRBV25-1	TRBJ1-6	.	many	TGTGCCAGCAGTGACAGGACAGCTAATTCACCCCTCCACTTT	CASSDRTANSPLHF
TRBV19	TRBJ1-5	.	.	TGTGCCAGCGGGCCCGCCAGGCCTGGCAATCAGCCCCAGCATTTT	CASGPARPGNQPQHF
TRBV2	TRBJ2-7	TRBD2	once	TGTGCCAGCAGACCTGGGACTAGCGGCGAGAAGGAGCAGTACTTC	CASRPGTSGEKEQYF
TRBV15	TRBJ2-7	TRBD2	.	TGTGCCACCAGCAGAGATCAAACTAGCGGGACCTACGAGCAGTACTTC	CATSRDQTSGTYEQYF
TRBV7-2	TRBJ1-2	.	.	TGTGCCAGCAGCTTACAGGCTTCTAACTATGGCTACACCTTC	CASSLQASNYGYTF
TRBV20-1	TRBJ1-5	TRBD1	few	TGCAGTGCTAGAAGGGGGCTTAGCAATCAGCCCCAGCATTTT	CSARRGLSNQPQHF
TRBV6-2/TRBV6-3	TRBJ2-7	.	few	TGTGCCAGCAGTTACAGGGGAATCGAGCAGTACTTC	CASSYRGIEQYF
TRBV10-3	TRBJ2-1	.	few	TGTGCCATCAGTGATGATGCGGGGAGCTCCTACAATGAGCAGTTCTTC	CAISDDAGSSYNEQFF
TRBV7-2	TRBJ1-4	TRBD1	.	TGTGCCAGCAGCTCCGCATACCCGGGACAGGAAAATGAAAAACTGTTTTTT	CASSSAYPGQENEKLFF
TRBV10-2	TRBJ2-7	.	many	TGCGCCAGCAGTGAGTCGTCGACATTTAGTTCCATTTCCTACGAGCAGTACTTC	CASSESSTFSSISYEQYF
TRBV12-3/TRBV12-4	TRBJ2-3	TRBD1	many	TGTGCCAGCAGTTTCCAGGACAGGGTTCATACGCAGTATTTT	CASSFQDRVHTQYF
TRBV29-1	TRBJ2-6	.	few	TGCAGCGTTGAAGAAGGACAGTCTGGGGCCAACGTCCTGACTTTC	CSVEEGQSGANVLTF
TRBV7-2	TRBJ2-2	.	many	TGTGCCAGCAGCATACCCCGACAGGGACTCGGCACCGGGGAGCTGTTTTTT	CASSIPRQGLGTGELFF
TRBV30	TRBJ1-2	.	few	TGTGCCTGCCGTAACTATGGCTACACCTTC	CACRNYGYTF
TRBV18	TRBJ2-7	TRBD2	few	TGTGCCAGCTCACCAGGGGTTGGAGCGGGACCGGCCTACGAGCAGTACTTC	CASSPGVGAGPAYEQYF
TRBV7-2	TRBJ2-1	.	many	TGTGCCAGCAGCTTAGCGCCCGGCCAGAGAGGCAACAATGAGCAGTTCTTC	CASSLAPGQRGNNEQFF
TRBV12-5	TRBJ1-6	TRBD1	.	TGTGCTAGTGGTTTGGCCACAGGGGTTTTTGATTCACCCCTCCACTTT	CASGLATGVFDSPLHF
TRBV20-1	TRBJ2-3	.	.	TGCAGTGCTAGACCCGGGGGTGTCACAGATACGCAGTATTTT	CSARPGGVTDTQYF
TRBV12-5	TRBJ1-4	TRBD1	few	TGTGCTAGCGGATCCGGGACAGCTAATGAAAAACTGTTTTTT	CASGSGTANEKLFF
TRBV4-2	TRBJ1-5	.	.	TGTGCCAGCAGCCAAGATGGCCTGGTGCATCAGCCCCAGCATTTT	CASSQDGLVHQPQHF
TRBV18	TRBJ2-6	.	many	TGTGCCAGCTCACCTCCCGGGCCACGCTCTGGGGCCAACGTCCTGACTTTC	CASSPPGPRSGANVLTF
TRBV6-5	TRBJ2-5	TRBD2	.	TGTGCCAGCAGCCCCGGACTAGCGGGAACACAAGAGACCCAGTACTTC	CASSPGLAGTQETQYF
TRBV29-1	TRBJ2-5	TRBD1	many	TGCAGCGTGGACAGGGGGAGAGAGACCCAGTACTTC	CSVDRGRETQYF
TRBV7-9	TRBJ2-1	TRBD2	.	TGTGCCAGCAGCAGGACTAGCGGGGGCCCAACCTACAATGAGCAGTTCTTC	CASSRTSGGPTYNEQFF
TRBV12-3/TRBV12-4	TRBJ2-7	.	many	TGTGCCAGCAGTTTCCCCGGGGGCGACGAGCAGTACTTC	CASSFPGGDEQYF
TRBV30	TRBJ2-2	TRBD2	many	TGTGCCTGGAGTGGGGCCAGCGGGGCATTGGGCCTCACCGGGGAGCTGTTTTTT	CAWSGASGALGLTGELFF
TRBV5-5	TRBJ2-1	.	few	TGTGCCAGCAGCCTGGTCGTGGGCGGGGGCCTTAAGGATGAGCAGTTCTTC	CASSLVVGGGLKDEQFF
TRBV5-1	TRBJ2-5	TRBD2	.	TGCGCCAGCAGCCTTGGACTAGCGGGAGCAGAGACCCAGTACTTC	CASSLGLAGAETQYF
TRBV29-1	TRBJ1-4	.	.	TGCAGCGGCCGCGACAGTAGTGAAAAACTGTTTTTT	CSGRDSSEKLFF
TRBV5-1	TRBJ2-7	TRBD2	.	TGCGCCAGCAGCTCCACCCCCACTAGCGGGAGGATGTACGAGCAGTACTTC	CASSSTPTSGRMYEQYF
TRBV20-1	TRBJ2-5	.	.	TGCAGTGCTTCCCCCCTACCGGGACTCCAACAAGAGACCCAGTACTTC	CSASPLPGLQQETQYF
TRBV4-2	TRBJ1-6	.	few	TGTGCCAGCAGCCATCCCGGGTCACCCCTCCACTTT	CASSHPGSPLHF
TRBV18	TRBJ1-4	.	few	TGTGCCAGCTCACAGGCAGGGCTCGGCGAAAAACTGTTTTTT	CASSQAGLGEKLFF
TRBV12-3/TRBV12-4	TRBJ1-2	TRBD1	few	TGTGCCAGCAGCTCCCCCGACAGGGTCGGAGGCTACACCTTC	CASSSPDRVGGYTF
TRBV11-2	TRBJ2-2	.	.	TGTGCCAGCAGCCCCGCGAGGGAGCTGTTTTTT	CASSPARELFF
TRBV7-9	TRBJ2-1	TRBD2	many	TGTGCCAGCAGCTTAGGGGCTAGCGGGTACAATGAGCAGTTCTTC	CASSLGASGYNEQFF